The 6 T cell receptor beta chains presented below share a single source sample, sequenced in a study of T-cell reconstitution after alpha-beta-depleted transplantation in children (dated by TCRdb to between 2015 and 2016). The treatment or condition tag for this specimen amounts to: allogeneic hematopoietic cell transplantation with graft depleted of TCRalphabeta T cells and CD19 B cells. The library was made by PCR. Reads for this sample came from an Illumina HiSeq 2500. Molecular barcoding was employed in the preparation of TCR libraries, with unique molecular identifiers being used to normalize TCRbeta repertoire quantification. TCRdb handled the public reads itself, with Q25 trimming in fastp and clone calling in MiXCR, and kept productive beta chains. Records with the same CDR3 protein are collapsed into one entry carrying the most frequent genes and DNA. The sample records a few hundred thousand distinct CDR3 sequences, over 20% of which are singletons. The top ten constitute 36% of the sample.

Sequenced material: PBMCs, taken before TCRalphabeta/CD19-depleted stem cell transplant. Source of these receptors: a boy younger than two with Wiskott-Aldrich syndrome, due to receive a stem cell transplant.

This clonotype came up once. The J gene is TRBJ2-1, the V gene TRBV2, with D possibly matching TRBD2 (5 bases). Germline values: CDR1 SNHLY, CDR2 FYNNEI. V dropped 5 bases and J dropped 5 bases, with 16 bases sitting between them. The CDR3 totals 15 residues. CDR3: CASSYDWRINNEQFF. The CDR3 nucleotides are TGTGCCAGCAGTTATGACTGGAGGATCAACAATGAGCAGTTCTTC.

This chain joins TRBV6-5 and TRBJ2-7; TRBD1 is a possible D gene (6 bases). V was pared by 4 bases and J by 2 bases, with 15 bases between. Per germline, CDR1 MNHEY and CDR2 SVGAGI. CDR3 length: 15 amino acids. The CDR3 DNA reads as TGTGCCAGCAGTTCCCTAGGGGGTGCCACCTACGAGCAGTACTTC. This gives the protein CASSSLGGATYEQYF.

This rearrangement joins TRBV21-1 to TRBJ2-7; the DNA was not used to check the table's D call, TRBD1. TRBV21-1 is annotated as a pseudogene. The CDR3 loop spans 15 amino acids. The CDR3 DNA sequence: TGTGCCAGCGTACTAAGAGACAGGGGGCACTACGAGCAGTACTTC. Its protein is CASVLRDRGHYEQYF.

V gene TRBV9 combines with J gene TRBJ2-3; 7 nucleotides agree with TRBD2. Germline loops: CDR1 SGDLS, CDR2 YYNGEE. The CDR3 spans 14 residues. With 2 bases clipped from V and 2 bases from J, the junction kept 2 bases outside the gene matches. The CDR3 region is CASSVGGTTDTQYF. In DNA form, the CDR3 reads TGTGCCAGCAGCGTCGGGGGGACCACAGATACGCAGTATTTT.

The table lists this clonotype with a few counts. The genes are TRBV5-1 and TRBJ2-1; D is ambiguous. This CDR3 region has 14 residues. Between the trimmed V and J ends, which lost 1 base and 5 bases, there was a span of 10 bases. CDR1 and CDR2 (germline): SGHRS, YFSETQ. CDR3 coding DNA: TGCGCCAGCAGCTTGCTTGCGGATAACAATGAGCAGTTCTTC. It codes for CASSLLADNNEQFF.

This clonotype was counted only a few times. The gene calls are TRBV10-3 and TRBJ2-7; the match to TRBD1 covers 8 bases. This CDR3 is built from 14 residues. CDR1 is ENHRY and CDR2 is SYGVKD in the germline V gene. The trim removed 10 bases at V and 4 bases at J, leaving 12 bases unmatched. DNA for the CDR3: TGTGCCACCGAAGACAGGGGATTGATGTACGAGCAGTACTTC. Translating gives CATEDRGLMYEQYF.